Each of the 4 T cell receptor beta chains below was sequenced from the same sample in a study of T-cell reconstitution after alpha-beta-depleted transplantation in children. Unique molecular identifiers tagged the TCRbeta library. TCRdb used MiXCR to reprocess the PCR reads, holding one entry per CDR3 protein. The sample has some 520,000 distinct CDR3 sequences, roughly 33% seen once. Here the sequenced sample was PBMCs from the stem cell graft donor, taken from the stem cell graft. Receptors originate from a human donor who donated a stem cell graft to a child with aplastic anemia.

This clonotype was seen a handful of times. The chain is built from TRBV6-2 or TRBV6-3 and TRBJ2-6; 8 bases are shared with TRBD1. Germline loops: CDR1 MNHEY, CDR2 SVGEGT. The CDR3 has 18 amino acids. The J segment lost 2 bases and the V segment lost 7 bases, leaving 13 bases of the junction unmatched. The CDR3 DNA sequence: TGTGCCAGCACCCCCTATGGCAGGGGGCTGCCTGGGGCCAACGTCCTGACTTTC. Its protein is CASTPYGRGLPGANVLTF.

This clonotype was picked up a small number of times. The V and J genes are TRBV18 and TRBJ2-3; D not resolved. With 2 bases removed from V and 0 bases from J, the gap between germline ends came to 6 bases. This CDR3 contains 14 residues. In germline, CDR1 is KGHSH, CDR2 LQKENI. CDR3 region: CASSPKTSTDTQYF. CDR3 bases: TGTGCCAGCTCACCAAAAACTAGCACAGATACGCAGTATTTT. Based on the CDR3 plus reference TRBV18 and TRBJ2-3, the full variable domain is NAGVMQNPRHLVRRRGQEARLRCSPMKGHSHVYWYRQLPEEGLKFMVYLQKENIIDESGMPKERFSAEFPKEGPSILRIQQVVRGDSAAYFCASSPKTSTDTQYFGPGTRLTVL.

The genes are TRBV5-1 and TRBJ1-5; D unclear. Germline CDR1 reads SGHRS; CDR2 reads YFSETQ. This CDR3 has 15 amino acids. The germline V and J ends were trimmed by 7 bases and 3 bases, with 17 bases remaining between them. The chain's CDR3 is CASAWTFGSNQPQHF. The DNA for the CDR3 is TGCGCCAGCGCCTGGACGTTCGGGTCCAATCAGCCCCAGCATTTT.

The chain uses TRBV9 and TRBJ1-1; a weak D match, TRBD1 (6 bases). The CDR3 has 15 residues. The germline CDR1 and CDR2 sequences are SGDLS and YYNGEE. V dropped 4 bases and J dropped 2 bases, with 15 bases sitting between them. The DNA of the CDR3 is TGTGCCAGCAGCCCAACGACGGGACACAACACTGAAGCTTTCTTT. This gives the protein CASSPTTGHNTEAFF.